Sequencing of this T cell receptor gamma chain was carried out in a study of γδ T cells in repeated Plasmodium falciparum infection. As for the study in general: Sampling occurred at baseline, pre-infection for selected infections, and 21 days post-infection. Malian repertoires were sampled cross-sectionally without transmission and longitudinally through febrile malaria.

This clone turned up a few times. The protein that TCRdb holds for this DNA derives from a much larger clone and differs from the translated DNA at residue 10, which likely indicates a read error; the protein shown here is translated from the DNA. TCRdb re-called the multiplex PCR reads through CATT. The table includes more than 4,000 gamma-chain clones, roughly 3.5% detected once. Bulk repertoires came from Vgamma9/Vdelta2+ or Vdelta2-negative gammadelta T cells flow-sorted from PBMC. Germline CDR1 reads GITISATS; CDR2 reads ISYDGTV (reference sequence). The CDR3 spans 15 residues. The source is a pool of human donors (malaria-infected and uninfected, not separated). Sequenced material: gamma-delta T cells from blood. The rearrangement uses TRGV9 and TRGJP. Here the J gene was assigned by germline matching of the DNA, as TCRdb has none. The CDR3 sequence is CALWRQELGEKIKVF. DNA of the CDR3: TGTGCCTTGTGGAGGCAAGAGTTGGGCGAAAAAATCAAGGTATTT.